These T cell receptor beta chains were read from a single sample in a study of blood T cell repertoires in COVID-19. Sequenced by immunoSEQ multiplex PCR; TCRdb stores in-frame clones only, minus some. The sample carries some 300,000 clones, around nine tenths recorded once. Sequenced: PBMCs or T cells enriched from blood (not recorded which). These receptor sequences come from a woman younger than 45 who had recovered from COVID-19. The CDR3 runs from the conserved cysteine through the conserved F or W. A D gene is named only where the DNA matches it firmly. Clone size appears in some rows only: once, few, many, or a class for an expanded clone.

>.|TRBV3-1/TRBV3-2|TRBD1|TRBJ1-1
TGTGCCAGCAGACCACAGGGGGCAGGCACTGAAGCTTTCTTT
CASRPQGAGTEAFF
>.|TRBV29-1|.|TRBJ2-1
TGCAGCGTTGTTATTGACACTAGCTCCTACAATGAGCAGTTCTTC
CSVVIDTSSYNEQFF
>.|TRBV28|.|TRBJ2-3
TGTGCCAGCAGTTCCATAGGGGGTACGCAGTATTTT
CASSSIGGTQYF
>.|TRBV12-5|.|TRBJ2-1
TGTGCTAGTGCCTCTATCGGACACCAAAGGGTAAATGAGCAGTTCTTC
CASASIGHQRVNEQFF
>.|TRBV5-1|.|TRBJ2-1
TGCGCCAGCAGCTGGCCCCAAGGGGCCTACAATGAGCAGTTCTTC
CASSWPQGAYNEQFF
>.|TRBV28|.|TRBJ2-3
TGTGCCAGCAGTTCACCCGGGTCCCTTCAAATAGATACGCAGTATTTT
CASSSPGSLQIDTQYF
>few|TRBV19|TRBD1|TRBJ1-1
TGTGCCAGTCTCGAAAAAAGGACAGGGCTGAACACTGAAGCTTTCTTT
CASLEKRTGLNTEAFF
>.|TRBV18|.|TRBJ1-1
TGTGCCAGCTCACCCTGGGACAATCCCCCGGACACTGAAGCTTTCTTT
CASSPWDNPPDTEAFF
>.|TRBV7-9|.|TRBJ2-2
TGTGCCAGCACCCGGTGGACCGGGGAGCTGTTTTTT
CASTRWTGELFF
>.|TRBV29-1|.|TRBJ2-1
TGCAGCGTAAGATCCCGGAATGAGCAGTTCTTC
CSVRSRNEQFF
>.|TRBV7-2|TRBD2|TRBJ2-1
TGTGCCAGCAGCCCCTCGGGACTAGCGGGACAAGCCTACAATGAGCAGTTCTTC
CASSPSGLAGQAYNEQFF
>few|TRBV5-8|.|TRBJ2-1
TGTGCCAGCAGATTTCTCCCTAGCCGCAATGAGCAGTTCTTC
CASRFLPSRNEQFF
>.|TRBV28|.|TRBJ2-1
TGTGCCAGCAGGGACCGCAGGGGCTGGGGTGAGCAGTTCTTC
CASRDRRGWGEQFF
>.|TRBV11-2|.|TRBJ1-5
TGTGCCAGCAGCTTAGACCGCGGGCCAAATCAGCCCCAGCATTTT
CASSLDRGPNQPQHF
>.|TRBV4-1|.|TRBJ2-1
TGCGCCAGCAGCCAACCCCCGACTAGCTCCTACAATGAGCAGTTCTTC
CASSQPPTSSYNEQFF
>.|TRBV6-5|TRBD1|TRBJ1-1
TGTGCCAGCGCCGGGACAGGGGATGAAGCTTTCTTT
CASAGTGDEAFF
>.|TRBV3-1/TRBV3-2|.|TRBJ2-1
TGTGCCAGCAGCCAAGAAGTTACAAGCGGGCCTAACAATGAGCAGTTCTTC
CASSQEVTSGPNNEQFF
>few|TRBV5-1|.|TRBJ1-1
TGCGCCAGCAGCTTGAATAATGGGCTCATGAACACTGAAGCTTTCTTT
CASSLNNGLMNTEAFF
>.|TRBV19|.|TRBJ1-4
TGTGCCAGTAGACGACAGCGCGGGGAGAACGAAAAACTGTTTTTT
CASRRQRGENEKLFF
>.|TRBV2|.|TRBJ2-7
TGTGCCAGCAGCGGGGACTCCTTAGGTACCTACGAGCAGTACTTC
CASSGDSLGTYEQYF
>.|TRBV7-3|.|TRBJ2-7
TGTGCCAGCAGCGCCACGAGCGGGCTGTTGGGGGAGCAGTACTTC
CASSATSGLLGEQYF
>.|TRBV6-2/TRBV6-3|.|TRBJ2-7
TGTGCCAGCAGTTACGGGCAGGGGGGTTACGAGCAGTACTTC
CASSYGQGGYEQYF
>.|TRBV30|.|TRBJ2-5
TGTGCCTGGAGTCAGGGTCAGACCCAGTACTTC
CAWSQGQTQYF
>.|TRBV28|.|TRBJ1-1
TGTGCCATTACAGGCGTGAACACTGAAGCTTTCTTT
CAITGVNTEAFF
>.|TRBV30|.|TRBJ2-5
TGTGCCTGGAACCCCGGATCGGGGGAGGCAGAGACCCAGTACTTC
CAWNPGSGEAETQYF
>.|TRBV18|.|TRBJ1-1
TGTGCCAGCTCATCGGGGGGGAACACTGAAGCTTTCTTT
CASSSGGNTEAFF
>.|TRBV3-1/TRBV3-2|TRBD2|TRBJ2-1
TGTGCCAGCAGCCAAGCCCTAGCGGGAGGGCAGTTCTTC
CASSQALAGGQFF
>.|TRBV27|.|TRBJ1-6
TGTGCCAGCAGTTTGCGGGAGAATTCACCCCTCCACTTT
CASSLRENSPLHF
>.|TRBV30|.|TRBJ1-1
TGTGCCTGGAGTGTAAGTTCTTCGGACACTGAAGCTTTCTTT
CAWSVSSSDTEAFF
>.|TRBV30|TRBD1|TRBJ1-1
TGTGCCTGGATGTCCGGGACAGTGAACACTGAAGCTTTCTTT
CAWMSGTVNTEAFF
>.|TRBV21-1|.|TRBJ1-5
TGTGCCACAAATCCAGGGGGCCGCAATCAGCCCCAGCATTTT
CATNPGGRNQPQHF
>once|TRBV5-4|.|TRBJ1-4
TGTGCCAGCAGCCTGGACAGCTCTAATGAAAAACTGTTTTTT
CASSLDSSNEKLFF
>.|TRBV10-3|.|TRBJ2-3
TGTGCCATCAGTGGACGGGAGTCCGGAGATACGCAGTATTTT
CAISGRESGDTQYF
>.|TRBV7-9|TRBD2|TRBJ2-7
TGTGCCAGCAGCTGGGAGGGCCTCTCCTACGAGCAGTACTTC
CASSWEGLSYEQYF
>.|TRBV7-9|.|TRBJ1-1
TGTGCCAGCAGCTTGAAAAGGGGCGCCGGCACTGAAGCTTTCTTT
CASSLKRGAGTEAFF
>.|TRBV28|TRBD1|TRBJ1-5
TGTGCCAGCAGTCCCCCTAGACAGGGGAAGGATCAGCCCCAGCATTTT
CASSPPRQGKDQPQHF
>once|TRBV5-8|TRBD2|TRBJ2-1
TGTGCCAGCAGCACCCGGACTAGCGGGTACTCCTACAATGAGCAGTTCTTC
CASSTRTSGYSYNEQFF
>.|TRBV30|TRBD1|TRBJ1-6
TGTGCCTGCCAGGGACAGGGGGATTCACCCCTCCACTTT
CACQGQGDSPLHF
>few|TRBV6-5|TRBD1|TRBJ2-1
TGTGCCAGCATTGCCGGGACAGGGGGTTACAATGAGCAGTTCTTC
CASIAGTGGYNEQFF